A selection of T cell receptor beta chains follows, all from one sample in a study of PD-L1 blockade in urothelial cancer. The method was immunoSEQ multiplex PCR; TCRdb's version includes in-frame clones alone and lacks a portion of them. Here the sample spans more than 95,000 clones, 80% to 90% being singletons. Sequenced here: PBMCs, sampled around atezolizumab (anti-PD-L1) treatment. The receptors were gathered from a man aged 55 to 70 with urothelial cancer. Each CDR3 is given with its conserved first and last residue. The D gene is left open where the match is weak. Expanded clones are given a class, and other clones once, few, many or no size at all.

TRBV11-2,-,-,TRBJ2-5,CASREAATGTQYF,TGTGCCAGCAGGGAGGCAGCCACGGGGACCCAGTACTTC
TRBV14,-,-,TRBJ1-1,CASGPRGLNTEAFF,TGTGCCAGCGGCCCTCGGGGGTTGAACACTGAAGCTTTCTTT
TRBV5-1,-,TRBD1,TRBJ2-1,CASSRTGTTYNEQFF,TGCGCCAGCAGCAGGACAGGTACTACCTACAATGAGCAGTTCTTC
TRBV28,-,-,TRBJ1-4,CASSPPFNEKLFF,TGTGCCAGCAGTCCCCCGTTTAATGAAAAACTGTTTTTT
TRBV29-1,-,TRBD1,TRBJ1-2,CSFGTGGTMANTF,TGCAGCTTTGGGACAGGGGGCACTATGGCTAACACCTTC
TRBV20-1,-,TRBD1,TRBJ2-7,CSAGHRGEQYF,TGCAGTGCTGGCCACAGGGGCGAGCAGTACTTC
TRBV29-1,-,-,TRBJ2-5,CSVEGFAGEETQYF,TGCAGCGTTGAAGGGTTTGCAGGGGAAGAGACCCAGTACTTC
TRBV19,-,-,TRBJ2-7,CASTVKGTGPYEQYF,TGTGCCAGTACCGTTAAAGGGACTGGGCCCTACGAGCAGTACTTC
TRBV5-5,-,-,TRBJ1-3,CASSLATLRGSVGNTIYF,TGTGCCAGCAGCTTGGCCACTCTCCGGGGGAGTGTTGGAAACACCATATATTTT
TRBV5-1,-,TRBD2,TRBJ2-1,CASSFDGTSGINEQFF,TGCGCCAGCAGCTTCGACGGGACTAGCGGGATTAATGAGCAGTTCTTC
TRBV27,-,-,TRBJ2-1,CASSLSYMGGPGNEQFF,TGTGCCAGCAGTTTATCTTACATGGGGGGGCCTGGGAATGAGCAGTTCTTC
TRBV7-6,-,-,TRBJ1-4,CASSYGTPTNEKLFF,TGTGCCAGCAGCTACGGGACTCCAACTAATGAAAAACTGTTTTTT
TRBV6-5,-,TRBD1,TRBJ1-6,CASSYSTGGSNSPLHF,TGTGCCAGCAGTTACTCGACAGGGGGTAGTAATTCACCCCTCCACTTT
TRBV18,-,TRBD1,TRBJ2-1,CASSRDRGGDEQFF,TGTGCCAGCTCACGAGACAGGGGTGGGGATGAGCAGTTCTTC
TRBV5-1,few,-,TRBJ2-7,CASSLTQGGEQYF,TGCGCCAGCAGCTTGACCCAGGGAGGCGAGCAGTACTTC
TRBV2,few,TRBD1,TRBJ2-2,CASSRTGGMAGELFF,TGTGCCAGCAGTAGGACAGGGGGCATGGCCGGGGAGCTGTTTTTT
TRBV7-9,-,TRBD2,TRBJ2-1,CASSPGLAYNEQFF,TGTGCCAGCAGCCCAGGACTAGCGTACAATGAGCAGTTCTTC
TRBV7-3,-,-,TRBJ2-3,CASSLQGLGTDTQYF,TGTGCCAGCAGCTTACAGGGTTTAGGCACAGATACGCAGTATTTT
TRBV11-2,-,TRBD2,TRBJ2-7,CASSPRGLAGSYEQYF,TGTGCCAGCAGCCCCAGAGGGCTAGCGGGTTCCTACGAGCAGTACTTC
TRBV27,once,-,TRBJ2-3,CATKTDTQYF,TGTGCTACAAAGACAGATACGCAGTATTTT
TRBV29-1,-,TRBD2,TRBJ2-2,CSARLAGGPLRELFF,TGCAGCGCCAGACTCGCGGGGGGCCCCCTTCGGGAGCTGTTTTTT
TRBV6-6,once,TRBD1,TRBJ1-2,CASNSGQGLGYTF,TGTGCCAGCAATTCGGGACAGGGTCTTGGCTACACCTTC
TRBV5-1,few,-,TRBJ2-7,CASSLETGSYEQYF,TGCGCCAGCAGCTTGGAAACGGGATCCTACGAGCAGTACTTC
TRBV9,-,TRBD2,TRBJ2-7,CASSVAGGNSYEQYF,TGTGCCAGCAGCGTAGCGGGAGGGAACTCCTACGAGCAGTACTTC
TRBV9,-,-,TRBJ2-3,CASSVVGGGSTDTQYF,TGTGCCAGCAGCGTAGTAGGGGGGGGGAGCACAGATACGCAGTATTTT
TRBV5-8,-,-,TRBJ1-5,CASSLKRQNQPQHF,TGTGCCAGCAGCTTGAAGAGACAGAATCAGCCCCAGCATTTT
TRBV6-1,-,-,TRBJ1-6,CASRELNSPLHF,TGTGCCAGCAGGGAACTTAATTCACCCCTCCACTTT
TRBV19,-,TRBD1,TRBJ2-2,CASSVTGAGELFF,TGTGCCAGTAGTGTAACAGGGGCCGGGGAGCTGTTTTTT
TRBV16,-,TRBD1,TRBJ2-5,CASSQSLRTGQETQYF,TGTGCCAGCAGCCAATCTCTCAGGACAGGGCAAGAGACCCAGTACTTC